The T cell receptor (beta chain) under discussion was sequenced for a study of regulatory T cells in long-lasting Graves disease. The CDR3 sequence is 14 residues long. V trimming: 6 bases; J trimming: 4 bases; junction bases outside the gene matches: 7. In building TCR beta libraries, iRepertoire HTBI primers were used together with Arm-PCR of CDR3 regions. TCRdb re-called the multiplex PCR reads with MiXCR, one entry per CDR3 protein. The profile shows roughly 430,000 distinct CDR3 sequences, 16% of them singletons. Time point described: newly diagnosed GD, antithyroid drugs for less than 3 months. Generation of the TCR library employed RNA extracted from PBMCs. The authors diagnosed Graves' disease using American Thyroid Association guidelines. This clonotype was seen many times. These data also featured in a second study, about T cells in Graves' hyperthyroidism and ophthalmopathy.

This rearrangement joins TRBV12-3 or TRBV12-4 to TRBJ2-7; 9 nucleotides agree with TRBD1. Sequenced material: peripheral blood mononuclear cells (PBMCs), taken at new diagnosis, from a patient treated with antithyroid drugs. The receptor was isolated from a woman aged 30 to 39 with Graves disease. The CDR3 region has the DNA TGTGCCAGCAGCTCCGGGACAGGGAGGTACGAGCAGTACTTC. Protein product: CASSSGTGRYEQYF.